These 24 T cell receptor beta chains share one sample of origin, sequenced in a study of regulatory T cells in long-lasting Graves disease. According to the study, TCR beta libraries were built with iRepertoire HTBI primers and CDR3-region Arm-PCR. Each CDR3 protein is one row after TCRdb ran MiXCR on the multiplex PCR reads. The data hold about 240,000 distinct CDR3 sequences, with around 20% observed a single time. This sample's time point: newly diagnosed GD, antithyroid drugs for less than 3 months. The TCR library used RNA extracted from PBMCs. Sequenced material: peripheral blood mononuclear cells (PBMCs), taken at new diagnosis, from a patient treated with antithyroid drugs. These receptors were obtained from a female donor with Graves disease.

This clonotype showed up just a few times. The rearrangement uses TRBV15 and TRBJ2-7; possibly TRBD1 or TRBD2 for D (5 bases each). The V gene lost 0 bases and the J gene lost 3 bases, with 12 bases spanning the gap. Germline loops: CDR1 LNHNV, CDR2 YYDKDF (reference sequence). This CDR3 has 15 residues. CDR3 residues: CATSRDLGVVYEQYF. CDR3 sequence (DNA): TGTGCCACCAGCAGAGATCTGGGGGTGGTCTACGAGCAGTACTTC.

This clonotype was detected many times. V is TRBV5-5 and J is TRBJ1-2; D is unresolved. Germline CDR1 reads SGHKS; CDR2 reads YYEKEE (reference sequence). The CDR3 loop spans 12 amino acids. The V gene lost 2 bases and the J gene lost 4 bases, with 6 bases spanning the gap. CDR3 bases: TGTGCCAGCAGCTTTGACGGCTATGGCTACACCTTC. Residues: CASSFDGYGYTF.

The sample holds many counts of this clonotype. This chain links TRBV6-1 with TRBJ2-7, with a tentative D call TRBD1 (5 bases). This CDR3 comprises 14 residues. V lost 6 bases, J lost 0 bases, and 12 bases lay in between. Germline CDR1 is MNHNS and CDR2 is SASEGT. The CDR3 DNA is TGTGCCAGCAGAGACAGACCCCCCTCCTACGAGCAGTACTTC. Its translation: CASRDRPPSYEQYF.

About this clonotype: This is likely an artifact of a read error, given a far larger clone one base away. The rearrangement links TRBV7-2 to TRBJ2-3; 13 positions match TRBD2. There are 15 residues in the CDR3. Germline V gene sequence: CDR1 SGHTA, CDR2 FQGNSA. Trimming took 5 bases from V and 4 from J; bases not matched to a gene: 3. The CDR3 region has the DNA TGTGCCAGCAGCACTAGCGGGAGGGCCCCAGATACGCAGTATTTT. Translated, it gives CASSTSGRAPDTQYF.

A word on this clonotype: A far larger clone is a single base away, which makes a read error likely. The V call is TRBV12-3 or TRBV12-4, the J call TRBJ2-5; 7 bases align to TRBD2. CDR3 length: 14 amino acids. CDR3: CASSPGLGAETKYF. As DNA, the CDR3 is TGTGCCAGCAGCCCCGGACTAGGGGCGGAGACCAAGTACTTC.

This clonotype occurred a few times. The gene calls are TRBV5-1 and TRBJ1-4, with 9 bases aligning to TRBD1. The length of the CDR3 is 14 residues. Germline CDR1 reads SGHRS; CDR2 reads YFSETQ. Trimming removed 5 bases from V and 7 bases from J; junction bases left unmatched: 6. For the CDR3, the DNA is TGCGCCAGCAGTCCGGGACAGGGTTCTGAAAAACTGTTTTTT. It translates to CASSPGQGSEKLFF.

This clonotype has a count of ten or more. This chain joins TRBV7-2 and TRBJ2-7, with D perhaps matching TRBD1 or TRBD2 (5 bases each). V lost 4 bases to trimming and J lost 3 bases, with 16 bases between them. Germline CDR1 and CDR2: SGHTA and FQGNSA. The CDR3 has 15 amino acids. The CDR3 is CASSYAGTGNYEQYF. CDR3 coding DNA: TGTGCCAGCAGCTACGCCGGGACGGGTAACTACGAGCAGTACTTC.

This clonotype came up many times. The chain uses TRBV7-2 and TRBJ2-1, with 7 bases matching TRBD1. The V gene end was trimmed by 4 bases and the J gene end by 8 bases; junction bases not matched to a gene: 8. Germline V gives CDR1 SGHTA, CDR2 FQGNSA. The CDR3 consists of 14 residues. The CDR3 spells CASSSRQGSDEQFF. CDR3 bases: TGTGCCAGCAGCTCAAGACAGGGTAGCGATGAGCAGTTCTTC.

Worth noting for this clonotype: This may arise from a read error, as a much more abundant clone is one base away. The CDR3 DNA reads as TGTGCCAGCAGTTACAAGACAGGGCCCAATCAGTCCCAGCATTTT. Protein: CASSYKTGPNQSQHF. The J gene is TRBJ1-5, the V gene TRBV27; 7 positions match TRBD1. The CDR3 has 15 amino acids. Per the germline V gene, CDR1 is MNHEY and CDR2 is SMNVEV (reference sequence).

This clonotype was seen many times. The chain employs TRBV7-9 and TRBJ2-7, with 9 bases matching TRBD1. Looked up from germline, CDR1 is SEHNR and CDR2 is FQNEAQ (reference sequence). The junction had 7 bases not matched to a gene; V was cut back by 3 bases and J by 1 base. The length of the CDR3 is 16 residues. CDR3: CASSFWTGVTSYEQYF. The CDR3 DNA reads as TGTGCCAGCAGCTTTTGGACAGGGGTTACATCCTACGAGCAGTACTTC.

This clonotype turned up a few times. The chain employs TRBV28 and TRBJ1-1; D not certain. Germline CDR1 and CDR2: MDHEN and SYDVKM. The ends were cut back, 6 bases at V and 6 bases at J, with 11 bases in the middle. This CDR3 contains 12 residues. DNA of the CDR3: TGTGCCAGCAGACCACCTGGCGCTGAAGCTTTCTTT. Translation gives CASRPPGAEAFF.

Ten or more counts support this clonotype. The V call is TRBV2, the J call TRBJ1-1; D unclear. The length of the CDR3 is 14 residues. Germline V gives CDR1 SNHLY, CDR2 FYNNEI. V was trimmed by 5 bases and J by 6 bases, leaving 16 bases between them. CDR3 nucleotides: TGTGCCAGCAGTTCCCTGGGTGGGCGGCCTGAAGCTTTCTTT. This translates into CASSSLGGRPEAFF.

This clonotype was detected ten times or more. For the CDR3, the DNA is TGTGCCAGCAGTTTGCTCCCACTGGGACAGCGGGACACTGAAGCTTTCTTT. Amino acid sequence: CASSLLPLGQRDTEAFF. The chain has TRBV6-2 or TRBV6-3 and TRBJ1-1; TRBD1 matches at 7 bases. The CDR3 has 17 amino acids. The junction had 14 bases not matched to a gene; V was cut back by 4 bases and J by 3 bases. Germline lookup yields CDR1 MNHEY and CDR2 SVGEGT.

This clonotype was observed a few times. CDR3: CASTRLNPGNTIYF. The CDR3 DNA sequence: TGTGCCAGCACCCGACTGAACCCGGGAAACACCATATATTTT. The chain couples TRBV7-9 to TRBJ1-3, with D hard to call. Germline CDR1 and CDR2: SEHNR and FQNEAQ (reference sequence). With 7 bases removed from V and 4 bases from J, the gap between germline ends came to 14 bases. The CDR3 is 14 amino acids.

This clonotype has ten or more counts. V gene TRBV2 combines with J gene TRBJ2-2; no clear D. Trimming removed 6 bases from V and 1 base from J, with 3 bases in between. CDR1 and CDR2 (germline): SNHLY, FYNNEI. CDR3 length: 12 amino acids. This CDR3 is CASRGNTGELFF. DNA for the CDR3: TGTGCCAGCAGAGGGAACACCGGGGAGCTGTTTTTT. The whole variable domain, filled in from reference TRBV2 and TRBJ2-2, reads EPEVTQTPSHQVTQMGQEVILRCVPISNHLYFYWYRQILGQKVEFLVSFYNNEISEKSEIFDDQFSVERPDGSNFTLKIRSTKLEDSAMYFCASRGNTGELFFGEGSRLTVL.

This clonotype was counted many times. The V call is TRBV30, the J call TRBJ1-2; TRBD1 agrees at 12 bases. The CDR3 is 13 residues long. CDR1 and CDR2 (germline): GTSNPN, SVGIG (reference sequence). Unmatched junction bases numbered 3, after V lost 3 bases and J lost 7 bases. CDR3 coding DNA: TGTGCCTGGAGGGGACAGGGGGCTGGTGGCTACACCTTC. This codes for CAWRGQGAGGYTF.

The chain links TRBV11-3 to TRBJ2-1, with TRBD1 identical over 8 bases. Germline V gene data show CDR1 as SGHNT and CDR2 as YENEEA. The CDR3 loop spans 16 amino acids. The ends lost 1 base at V and 10 bases at J; junction bases unmatched: 12. The CDR3 here is CASSLGAQGPGGEQFF. As DNA, the CDR3 is TGTGCCAGCAGCTTAGGGGCACAGGGGCCAGGGGGCGAGCAGTTCTTC. Full variable domain (remainder filled in from reference TRBV11-3 and TRBJ2-1): EAGVVQSPRYKIIEKKQPVAFWCNPISGHNTLYWYLQNLGQGPELLIRYENEEAVDDSQLPKDRFSAERLKGVDSTLKIQPAELGDSAVYLCASSLGAQGPGGEQFFGPGTRLTVL.

This clonotype has ten or more counts. J is TRBJ1-1 and V is TRBV12-3 or TRBV12-4; no reliable D call. The germline V and J ends were trimmed by 5 bases and 1 base, with 5 bases remaining between them. The CDR3 length is 12 residues. The CDR3 DNA reads TGTGCCAGCAGTGTGAGGAACACTGAAGCTTTCTTT. Translating it yields CASSVRNTEAFF.

The V and J genes are TRBV7-9 and TRBJ2-5, with 8 bases that match TRBD1. The CDR3 spans 14 residues. The germline V gene encodes CDR1 SEHNR and CDR2 FQNEAQ (reference sequence). With 4 bases clipped from V and 5 bases from J, the junction kept 6 bases outside the gene matches. CDR3 nucleotide sequence: TGTGCCAGCAGCTGGAGCCAGGGGGCTGAGACCCAGTACTTC. This sequence encodes CASSWSQGAETQYF.

V is TRBV12-3 or TRBV12-4 and J is TRBJ2-7; tentative D call: TRBD2 (5 bases). The ends were cut back, 8 bases at V and 1 base at J, with 15 bases in the middle. The CDR3 is made up of 14 amino acids. The chain's CDR3 is CASGVQGGSYEQYF. In DNA form, the CDR3 reads TGTGCCAGCGGGGTCCAAGGCGGGTCCTACGAGCAGTACTTC.

The table lists this clonotype with many counts. CDR3 region: CASSSRDGAYNEQFF. The CDR3 DNA reads TGTGCCAGCAGTTCCCGGGACGGAGCCTACAATGAGCAGTTCTTC. The chain carries TRBV6-5 and TRBJ2-1; D is perhaps TRBD1 or TRBD2 (5 bases each). The CDR3 contains 15 residues. Per the germline V gene, CDR1 is MNHEY and CDR2 is SVGAGI. V gave up 4 bases and J gave up 2 bases, with 12 bases separating them.

CDR3 sequence reads: CSVRRGDQDQPQHF. CDR3 nucleotides: TGCAGCGTCCGGAGGGGGGACCAGGATCAGCCCCAGCATTTT. The chain has TRBV29-1 and TRBJ1-5, with D maybe TRBD1 (6 bases). V lost 6 bases and J lost 5, with 17 bases in between. Germline V gene lookup returns CDR1 SQVTM and CDR2 ANQGSEA. This CDR3 has 14 residues.

There are many counts of this clonotype. The chain joins TRBV11-2 to TRBJ2-3, with unresolved D. The CDR3 has 11 amino acids. Germline V CDR1 and CDR2: SGHAT, FQNNGV. V lost 7 bases, J lost 2 bases, and 4 bases lay in between. DNA of the CDR3: TGTGCCAGCACCCTCACAGATACGCAGTATTTT. Translating it yields CASTLTDTQYF.

This clonotype has just a few counts. This chain connects TRBV5-1 to TRBJ1-2, with D perhaps matching TRBD1 (6 bases). Germline V gene lookup returns CDR1 SGHRS and CDR2 YFSETQ. The V end lost 0 bases, the J end lost 7 bases, and 16 bases lay between the germline ends. The CDR3 spans 15 residues. The CDR3 reads CASSLGTGAERGYTF. CDR3 in DNA: TGCGCCAGCAGCTTGGGGACGGGGGCAGAGCGTGGCTACACCTTC. Variable domain in full (rest from reference TRBV5-1 and TRBJ1-2): KAGVTQTPRYLIKTRGQQVTLSCSPISGHRSVSWYQQTPGQGLQFLFEYFSETQRNKGNFPGRFSGRQFSNSRSEMNVSTLELGDSALYLCASSLGTGAERGYTFGSGTRLTVV.